Listed here are 19 T cell receptor beta chains from one sample, sequenced in a study of OX40 agonist ivuxolimab in advanced cancers. TCRdb's table, derived via immunoSEQ multiplex PCR, lists solely in-frame clones and lacks some. The sample includes some 99,000 clones, about 80% of them seen just once. This specimen was CD4+ or CD8+ T cells sorted from blood, taken in a trial of the OX40 agonist ivuxolimab. The receptors were sampled from an adult with an advanced solid tumor such as melanoma, head and neck, liver or kidney cancer.

The chain is built from TRBV7-6 and TRBJ2-1; D is unresolved. Germline assignment: CDR1 SGHVS and CDR2 FNYEAQ. V lost 2 bases and J 4 bases, leaving 12 bases between the germline ends. This CDR3 spans 15 amino acids. CDR3 coding DNA: TGTGCCAGCAGCTTAATTGCACAGACATACAATGAGCAGTTCTTC. Translated, it gives CASSLIAQTYNEQFF.

This clone was recorded only once. The rearrangement joins TRBV29-1 to TRBJ1-3, with D perhaps matching TRBD1 (5 bases). Germline V gene lookup returns CDR1 SQVTM and CDR2 ANQGSEA. This CDR3 is 15 amino acids long. V was pared by 5 bases and J by 4 bases, with 18 bases between. CDR3 loop: CSVNTGTLGGNTIYF. The CDR3, as DNA: TGCAGCGTTAACACCGGGACCCTGGGGGGAAACACCATATATTTT.

This clone has a handful of counts. The chain uses TRBV4-3 and TRBJ2-7, with D maybe TRBD1 (6 bases). The CDR3 is 14 amino acids. The ends were cut back, 1 base at V and 10 bases at J, with 17 bases in the middle. Germline loops: CDR1 LGHNA, CDR2 YSLEER. The DNA for the CDR3 is TGCGCCAGCAGCCAAGTCCTGGGGGCGCCTGGCCAGTACTTC. Its protein is CASSQVLGAPGQYF.

The J gene is TRBJ2-1, the V gene TRBV7-7; the match to TRBD2 covers 12 bases. Losses at the gene ends were 5 bases for V and 3 bases for J; bases not matched to a gene: 8. The CDR3 consists of 17 residues. Per germline, CDR1 SSHAT and CDR2 FNYEAQ (reference sequence). This chain's CDR3 is CASSPRTSGDVYNEQFF. The CDR3 region has the DNA TGTGCCAGCAGCCCGAGGACTAGCGGGGACGTCTACAATGAGCAGTTCTTC.

This clone was counted only a few times. V gene TRBV28 combines with J gene TRBJ1-5, with D possibly matching TRBD1 (5 bases). V was pared by 8 bases and J by 4 bases, with 15 bases between. CDR1 is MDHEN and CDR2 is SYDVKM in the germline V gene. The CDR3 covers 14 residues. CDR3 region: CASVMNWGNQPQHF. The DNA for the CDR3 is TGTGCCAGCGTGATGAATTGGGGGAATCAGCCCCAGCATTTT. Combining the CDR3 with reference TRBV28 and TRBJ1-5 gives the whole variable domain DVKVTQSSRYLVKRTGEKVFLECVQDMDHENMFWYRQDPGLGLRLIYFSYDVKMKEKGDIPEGYSVSREKKERFSLILESASTNQTSMYLCASVMNWGNQPQHFGDGTRLSIL.

This clone was counted once. V and J are TRBV9 and TRBJ2-3; perhaps TRBD2 as D (5 bases). Trimming stripped 0 bases from V and 1 base from J, with 15 bases between. This CDR3 is 17 amino acids long. Germline assignment: CDR1 SGDLS and CDR2 YYNGEE. This CDR3 reads CASSVGWASSGTDTQYF. The CDR3, as DNA: TGTGCCAGCAGCGTAGGGTGGGCTAGCTCTGGCACAGATACGCAGTATTTT. Full variable domain (remainder filled in from reference TRBV9 and TRBJ2-3): DSGVTQTPKHLITATGQRVTLRCSPRSGDLSVYWYQQSLDQGLQFLIQYYNGEERAKGNILERFSAQQFPDLHSELNLSSLELGDSALYFCASSVGWASSGTDTQYFGPGTRLTVL.

J is TRBJ2-1 and V is TRBV2; 13 bases agree with TRBD2. The trim removed 7 bases at V and 15 bases at J, leaving 12 bases unmatched. CDR1 is SNHLY, CDR2 FYNNEI, per germline. This CDR3 has 14 residues. Here the CDR3 reads CASTMTSGGSRGFF. DNA of the CDR3: TGTGCCAGCACTATGACTAGCGGGGGGTCTCGCGGGTTCTTC.

The gene calls are TRBV28 and TRBJ1-4; 10 nucleotides match TRBD1. The CDR3 totals 18 residues. CDR1 and CDR2 (germline): MDHEN, SYDVKM. V dropped 4 bases and J dropped 0; count of bases not matched to a gene: 8. The CDR3 reads CASSSYPGQGTTNEKLFF. The CDR3 DNA reads TGTGCCAGCAGTTCGTACCCGGGACAGGGGACAACTAATGAAAAACTGTTTTTT.

V and J are TRBV9 and TRBJ1-4; D not certain. Trimming left V 0 bases short and J 3 bases short, with 9 bases between. CDR1 and CDR2 from the germline V gene are SGDLS and YYNGEE. CDR3 length equals 15 residues. The CDR3 coding sequence is TGTGCCAGCAGCGTAGAAGGGCTGGCTAATGAAAAACTGTTTTTT. Residues: CASSVEGLANEKLFF.

The chain couples TRBV11-2 to TRBJ2-5; maybe TRBD2 (6 bases). V lost 5 bases to trimming and J lost 3 bases, with 10 bases between them. CDR3 length: 13 residues. Germline lookup yields CDR1 SGHAT and CDR2 FQNNGV. CDR3 in DNA: TGTGCCAGCAGCCACGGGAGAAAAGAGACCCAGTACTTC. This gives the protein CASSHGRKETQYF. The whole variable domain, remainder taken from reference TRBV11-2 and TRBJ2-5, is EAGVAQSPRYKIIEKRQSVAFWCNPISGHATLYWYQQILGQGPKLLIQFQNNGVVDDSQLPKDRFSAERLKGVDSTLKIQPAKLEDSAVYLCASSHGRKETQYFGPGTRLLVL.

The chain uses TRBV23-1 and TRBJ1-2; D remains ambiguous. TRBV23-1 is an ORF; its function is uncertain. V gave up 0 bases and J gave up 7 bases, with 6 bases separating them. This CDR3 has 12 amino acids. In nucleotides, the CDR3 is TGCGCCAGCAGTCAATCGGCCGGTGGCTACACCTTC. Translated, it gives CASSQSAGGYTF.

This chain links TRBV6-6 with TRBJ1-1, with D perhaps TRBD1 (5 bases). V was trimmed by 6 bases and J by 4 bases, leaving 15 bases between them. Looked up from germline, CDR1 is MNHNY and CDR2 is SVGAGI (reference sequence). CDR3 length: 14 residues. This chain's CDR3 is CASSYERGSTEAFF. The CDR3 DNA sequence: TGTGCCAGCAGCTACGAAAGGGGAAGCACTGAAGCTTTCTTT.

The rearrangement joins TRBV5-1 to TRBJ2-2, with D possibly matching TRBD1 (6 bases). Germline V gene data show CDR1 as SGHRS and CDR2 as YFSETQ. CDR3 length: 15 residues. The V end was cut by 1 base, the J end by 6 bases, with 13 bases between. The CDR3 sequence: CASSLKQGFAGELFF. The CDR3 DNA follows: TGCGCCAGCAGCTTGAAACAGGGATTTGCCGGGGAGCTGTTTTTT.

The chain recombines TRBV4-1 with TRBJ2-3; D may correspond to TRBD1 or TRBD2 (5 bases each). The CDR3 loop spans 15 amino acids. The germline V and J ends were trimmed by 5 bases and 0 bases, with 12 bases remaining between them. Germline-derived CDR1 and CDR2 are MGHRA and YSYEKL. CDR3 DNA sequence: TGCGCCAGCAGCGACCGAGGGGTAAGCACAGATACGCAGTATTTT. This codes for CASSDRGVSTDTQYF.

V is TRBV5-4 and J is TRBJ1-2; D is ambiguous. Per germline, CDR1 SGHNT and CDR2 YYREEE (reference sequence). This CDR3 region has 13 residues. Trimming shortened V by 4 bases and J by 8 bases, and 15 bases separated the two germline ends. The CDR3, as DNA: TGTGCCAGCAGCCAACTACCGGGGAGGGGCTACACCTTC. Residues: CASSQLPGRGYTF. Filled out from reference TRBV5-4 and TRBJ1-2, the complete variable domain reads ETGVTQSPTHLIKTRGQQVTLRCSSQSGHNTVSWYQQALGQGPQFIFQYYREEENGRGNFPPRFSGLQFPNYSSELNVNALELDDSALYLCASSQLPGRGYTFGSGTRLTVV.

The count of this clone is one. The V call is TRBV4-3, the J call TRBJ2-5, with 8 bases fitting TRBD1. This CDR3 is 16 amino acids long. J gave up 3 bases and V 1 base, and 7 bases lay outside the gene matches. Germline CDR1 and CDR2: LGHNA and YSLEER. In nucleotides, the CDR3 is TGCGCCAGCAGCCAAGTTCAGGGACAGGTCGAAGAGACCCAGTACTTC. Translated, it gives CASSQVQGQVEETQYF.

The gene calls are TRBV6-1 and TRBJ2-1; TRBD1 matches 10 bases. Trimming cost V 6 bases and J 3 bases; bases outside gene matches: 14. CDR3 length: 18 residues. Looked up from germline, CDR1 is MNHNS and CDR2 is SASEGT. In nucleotides, the CDR3 is TGTGCCAGCAGAGAACACGGGATAGGACAGGGGGACTACAATGAGCAGTTCTTC. It yields the protein CASREHGIGQGDYNEQFF.

This rearrangement joins TRBV28 to TRBJ2-5; TRBD1 matches at 7 bases. Trimming removed 11 bases from V and 4 bases from J; junction bases left unmatched: 16. CDR3 length equals 15 residues. Germline loops: CDR1 MDHEN, CDR2 SYDVKM. The CDR3 sequence is CASSLGGAVAETQYF. CDR3 nucleotides: TGTGCCTCCTCGTTAGGGGGCGCCGTGGCAGAGACCCAGTACTTC.

V usage is TRBV30 and J usage is TRBJ1-5; D may be TRBD1 (5 bases). Germline V gene lookup returns CDR1 GTSNPN and CDR2 SVGIG (reference sequence). V was trimmed by 3 bases and J by 4 bases, leaving 13 bases between them. The CDR3 sequence is 14 residues long. CDR3 DNA: TGTGCCTGGAGCGAGGGGTGGGGTAATCAGCCCCAGCATTTT. Translated, it gives CAWSEGWGNQPQHF.